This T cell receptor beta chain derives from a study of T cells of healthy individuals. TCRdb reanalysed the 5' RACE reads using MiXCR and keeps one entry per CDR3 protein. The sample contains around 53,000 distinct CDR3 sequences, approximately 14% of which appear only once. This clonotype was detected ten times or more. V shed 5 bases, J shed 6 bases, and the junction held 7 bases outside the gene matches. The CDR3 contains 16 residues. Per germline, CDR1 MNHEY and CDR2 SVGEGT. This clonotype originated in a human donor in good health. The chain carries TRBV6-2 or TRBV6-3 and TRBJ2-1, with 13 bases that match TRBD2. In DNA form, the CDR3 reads TGTGCCAGCAGTCGACTAGCGGGAGGCCCTATCAATGAGCAGTTCTTC. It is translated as CASSRLAGGPINEQFF.